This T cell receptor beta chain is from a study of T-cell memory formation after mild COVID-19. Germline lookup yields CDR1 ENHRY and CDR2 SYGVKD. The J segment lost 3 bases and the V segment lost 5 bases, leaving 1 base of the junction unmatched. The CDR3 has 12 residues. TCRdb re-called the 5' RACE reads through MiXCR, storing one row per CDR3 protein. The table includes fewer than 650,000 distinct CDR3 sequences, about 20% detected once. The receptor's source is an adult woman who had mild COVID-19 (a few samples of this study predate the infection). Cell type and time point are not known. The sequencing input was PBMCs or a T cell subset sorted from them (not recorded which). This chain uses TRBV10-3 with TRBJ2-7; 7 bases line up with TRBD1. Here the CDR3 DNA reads TGTGCCATCAGTAGGACAGGCTACGAGCAGTACTTC. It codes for CAISRTGYEQYF.